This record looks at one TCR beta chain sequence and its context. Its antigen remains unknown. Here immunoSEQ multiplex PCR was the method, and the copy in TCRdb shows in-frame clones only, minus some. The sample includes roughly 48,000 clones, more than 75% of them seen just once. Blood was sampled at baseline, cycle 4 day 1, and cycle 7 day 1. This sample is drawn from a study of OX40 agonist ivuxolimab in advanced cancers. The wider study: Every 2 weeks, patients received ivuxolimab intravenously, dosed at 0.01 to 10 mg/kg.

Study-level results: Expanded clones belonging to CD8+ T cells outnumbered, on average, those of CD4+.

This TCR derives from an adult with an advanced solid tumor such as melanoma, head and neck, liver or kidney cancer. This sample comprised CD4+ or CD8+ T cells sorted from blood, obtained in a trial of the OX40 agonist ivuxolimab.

Written as DNA, the CDR3 is TGTGCCAGCAGTTTATATCAGGGGGTTGAGACCCAGTACTTC. Protein: CASSLYQGVETQYF. The gene calls are TRBV28 and TRBJ2-5; 7 bases fit TRBD1. Trimming removed 1 base from V and 5 bases from J; junction bases left unmatched: 4. CDR1 MDHEN and CDR2 SYDVKM come from the germline V gene. The CDR3 loop spans 14 amino acids.